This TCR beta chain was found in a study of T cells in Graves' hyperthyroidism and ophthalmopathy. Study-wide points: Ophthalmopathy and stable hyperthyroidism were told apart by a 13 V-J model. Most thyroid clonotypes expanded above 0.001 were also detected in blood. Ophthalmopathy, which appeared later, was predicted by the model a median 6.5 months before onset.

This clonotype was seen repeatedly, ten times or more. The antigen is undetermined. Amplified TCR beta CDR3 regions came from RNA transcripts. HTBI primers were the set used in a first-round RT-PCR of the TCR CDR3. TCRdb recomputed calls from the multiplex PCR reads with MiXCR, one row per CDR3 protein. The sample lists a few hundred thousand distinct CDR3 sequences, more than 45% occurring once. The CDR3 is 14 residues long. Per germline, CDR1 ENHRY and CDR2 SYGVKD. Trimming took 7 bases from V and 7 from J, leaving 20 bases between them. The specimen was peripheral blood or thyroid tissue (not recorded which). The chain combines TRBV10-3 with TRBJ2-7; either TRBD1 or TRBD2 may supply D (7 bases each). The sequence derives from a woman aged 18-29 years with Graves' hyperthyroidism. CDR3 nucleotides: TGTGCCATCACCAGGGAGGGGGCTATGCAAGAGCAGTACTTC. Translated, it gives CAITREGAMQEQYF.